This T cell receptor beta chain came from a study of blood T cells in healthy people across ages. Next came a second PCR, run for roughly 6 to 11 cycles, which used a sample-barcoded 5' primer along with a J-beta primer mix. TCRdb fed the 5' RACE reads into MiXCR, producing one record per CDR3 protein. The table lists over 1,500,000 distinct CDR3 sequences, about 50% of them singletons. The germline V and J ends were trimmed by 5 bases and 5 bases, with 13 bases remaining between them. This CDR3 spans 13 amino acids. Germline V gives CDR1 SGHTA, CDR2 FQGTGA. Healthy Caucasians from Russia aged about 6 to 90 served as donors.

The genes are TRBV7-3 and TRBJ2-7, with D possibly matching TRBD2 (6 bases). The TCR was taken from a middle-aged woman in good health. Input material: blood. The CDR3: CASSPRWGDEQYF. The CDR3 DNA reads TGTGCCAGCAGCCCACGATGGGGGGACGAGCAGTACTTC.